Listed here are 23 T cell receptor beta chains from one sample, sequenced in a study of T cell changes during pregnancy in multiple sclerosis. The assay was immunoSEQ multiplex PCR, and TCRdb's table has in-frame clones only and misses some. Among tens of thousands of clones listed, around 92% were seen once. Sequencing used peripheral blood, obtained in the third trimester of pregnancy. These receptors were collected from a female donor in good health, enrolled as a control in a pregnancy study.

The chain recombines TRBV7-8 with TRBJ2-2; D is ambiguous. Germline values: CDR1 SGHVS, CDR2 FQNEAQ. Trimming left V 11 bases short and J 5 bases short, with 15 bases between. This CDR3 contains 13 residues. The CDR3 spells CALNQLETGELFF. The CDR3, as DNA: TGTGCCTTAAACCAACTGGAGACCGGGGAGCTGTTTTTT. The whole variable domain, remainder taken from reference TRBV7-8 and TRBJ2-2, is GAGVSQSPRYKVAKRGQDVALRCDPISGHVSLFWYQQALGQGPEFLTYFQNEAQLDKSGLPSDRFFAERPEGSVSTLKIQRTQQEDSAVYLCALNQLETGELFFGEGSRLTVL.

This chain joins TRBV19 and TRBJ2-6; TRBD2 is a possible D gene (6 bases). There are 16 residues in the CDR3. Germline values: CDR1 LNHDA, CDR2 SQIVND (reference sequence). V dropped 7 bases and J dropped 0 bases, with 13 bases sitting between them. CDR3 sequence: CASTGGPSSGANVLTF. CDR3 bases: TGTGCCAGTACCGGAGGGCCGAGCTCTGGGGCCAACGTCCTGACTTTC.

The V and J genes are TRBV2 and TRBJ2-7; TRBD2 agrees at 7 bases. Germline lookup yields CDR1 SNHLY and CDR2 FYNNEI. Losses at the gene ends were 3 bases for V and 6 bases for J; bases not matched to a gene: 8. This CDR3 has 14 residues. CDR3 nucleotides: TGTGCCAGCAGTGAGGGAGGGATAGGGCTCGAGCAGTACTTC. It specifies CASSEGGIGLEQYF.

V is TRBV6-5 and J is TRBJ2-7; 7 nucleotides match TRBD2. This CDR3 has 14 residues. V dropped 4 bases and J dropped 6; count of bases not matched to a gene: 9. The germline CDR1 and CDR2 sequences are MNHEY and SVGAGI. The CDR3 DNA reads as TGTGCCAGCAGTTTTTTAAGCGGGATCTCCGAGCAGTACTTC. This gives the protein CASSFLSGISEQYF.

This CDR3 is CASTPGLLQPQHF. CDR3 sequence (DNA): TGTGCCAGTACCCCGGGTCTTCTTCAGCCCCAGCATTTT. V usage is TRBV19 and J usage is TRBJ1-5; D unresolved. The ends were cut back, 7 bases at V and 6 bases at J, with 13 bases in the middle. The CDR3 runs to 13 residues. CDR1 and CDR2 (germline): LNHDA, SQIVND (reference sequence).

The genes are TRBV4-3 and TRBJ2-4, with 9 positions matching TRBD1. Trimming cost V 1 base and J 13 bases; bases outside gene matches: 5. Germline assignment: CDR1 LGHNA and CDR2 YSLEER. The CDR3 sequence is 13 residues long. The CDR3 nucleotides are TGCGCCAGCAGCCAAGGCACAGGGGGCGGCCAGTACTTC. This gives the protein CASSQGTGGGQYF.

The chain uses TRBV7-2 and TRBJ2-1; 9 positions match TRBD2. The CDR3 length is 15 residues. V dropped 1 base and J dropped 5; count of bases not matched to a gene: 3. CDR1 is SGHTA, CDR2 FQGNSA, per germline. The chain's CDR3 is CASSLGLAGNNEQFF. The CDR3 bases are TGTGCCAGCAGCTTAGGGCTAGCGGGGAACAATGAGCAGTTCTTC. Drawing the rest from reference TRBV7-2 and TRBJ2-1, the complete variable domain is GAGVSQSPSNKVTEKGKDVELRCDPISGHTALYWYRQSLGQGLEFLIYFQGNSAPDKSGLPSDRFSAERTGGSVSTLTIQRTQQEDSAVYLCASSLGLAGNNEQFFGPGTRLTVL.

This chain joins TRBV28 and TRBJ1-6; 7 nucleotides align to TRBD1. The CDR3 loop spans 19 amino acids. Germline V gene lookup returns CDR1 MDHEN and CDR2 SYDVKM. After removal of 5 bases from V and 7 bases from J, the junction contained 20 bases not matched to a gene. The DNA for the CDR3 is TGTGCCAGCAGTCTCATTCCCTACAGGGGCCAACACTTAAATTCACCCCTCCACTTT. It specifies CASSLIPYRGQHLNSPLHF.

This clone showed up just once. CDR3 bases: TGCAGCGTTGAAGATCGGGAACAAGAGACCCAGTACTTC. This translates into CSVEDREQETQYF. The gene calls are TRBV29-1 and TRBJ2-5, with D perhaps TRBD2 (5 bases). V lost 0 bases and J 2 bases, leaving 7 bases between the germline ends. This CDR3 comprises 13 residues. In germline, CDR1 is SQVTM, CDR2 ANQGSEA.

V usage is TRBV6-5 and J usage is TRBJ1-4, with 11 bases lining up with TRBD1. Germline values: CDR1 MNHEY, CDR2 SVGAGI. This CDR3 spans 15 amino acids. Unmatched junction bases numbered 6, after V lost 2 bases and J lost 10 bases. CDR3 DNA sequence: TGTGCCAGCAGTTACGGGGACAGGGGGACGGGAAAACTGTTTTTT. Protein: CASSYGDRGTGKLFF.

V usage is TRBV10-3 and J usage is TRBJ1-2, with 8 bases aligning to TRBD1. This CDR3 contains 13 residues. With 2 bases clipped from V and 9 bases from J, the junction kept 5 bases outside the gene matches. CDR1 is ENHRY and CDR2 is SYGVKD in the germline V gene. Here the CDR3 DNA reads TGTGCCATCAGTGAGCAGGGGGCGTTGAGCTACACCTTC. The encoded protein is CAISEQGALSYTF.

The rearrangement links TRBV4-1 to TRBJ2-7; 8 positions agree with TRBD1. Germline CDR1 is MGHRA and CDR2 is YSYEKL. The CDR3 runs 14 residues. V lost 1 base and J lost 2; bases outside the gene matches: 1. The CDR3 sequence: CASSQAQGAYEQYF. CDR3 in DNA: TGCGCCAGCAGCCAAGCACAGGGGGCCTACGAGCAGTACTTC.

The chain is built from TRBV28 and TRBJ1-2; no definite D call. Germline CDR1 reads MDHEN; CDR2 reads SYDVKM. V was trimmed by 2 bases and J by 7 bases, leaving 14 bases between them. CDR3 length: 14 residues. The CDR3 DNA sequence: TGTGCCAGCAGTTTAGGGCCCCGGGGTACTGGCTACACCTTC. Its protein product is CASSLGPRGTGYTF.

V usage is TRBV6-1 and J usage is TRBJ1-5; TRBD1 aligns across 7 bases. V dropped 4 bases and J dropped 3; count of bases not matched to a gene: 3. The CDR3 consists of 14 residues. Germline CDR1 and CDR2: MNHNS and SASEGT. Written as DNA, the CDR3 is TGTGCCAGCAGTGCCGACAGGGCCAATCAGCCCCAGCATTTT. Its translation is CASSADRANQPQHF.

V gene TRBV7-8 combines with J gene TRBJ1-2, with unresolved D. V was trimmed by 5 bases and J by 5 bases, leaving 12 bases between them. Germline values: CDR1 SGHVS, CDR2 FQNEAQ. The CDR3 runs to 13 residues. For the CDR3, the DNA is TGTGCCAGCAGCCCCGGGAGAGTTTATGGCTACACCTTC. Translation gives CASSPGRVYGYTF.

This sequence joins TRBV5-5 and TRBJ1-5; tentatively, D is TRBD1 (6 bases). The CDR3 is 15 residues long. The V gene's germline CDR1 is SGHKS and CDR2 YYEKEE (reference sequence). Trimming left V 0 bases short and J 0 bases short, with 7 bases between. CDR3 residues: CASSLGQDSNQPQHF. The CDR3 nucleotides read TGTGCCAGCAGCTTGGGACAGGATAGCAATCAGCCCCAGCATTTT.

This clone was counted a single time. The chain has TRBV5-1 and TRBJ2-6, with a weak D call TRBD1 (6 bases). CDR1 is SGHRS and CDR2 is YFSETQ in the germline V gene. V lost 2 bases, J lost 1 base, and 13 bases lay in between. The CDR3 contains 17 residues. The CDR3 loop is CASSLTGFSSGANVLTF. The CDR3 bases are TGCGCCAGCAGCTTAACAGGGTTTTCGTCTGGGGCCAACGTCCTGACTTTC.

The chain links TRBV15 to TRBJ2-7; 13 nucleotides line up with TRBD2. The trim removed 3 bases at V and 7 bases at J, leaving 18 bases unmatched. There are 19 residues in the CDR3. Germline CDR1 LNHNV, CDR2 YYDKDF (reference sequence). The CDR3 region is CATSSDRLAGGRGWGEQYF. In DNA form, the CDR3 reads TGTGCCACCAGCAGCGATAGACTAGCGGGAGGCCGCGGATGGGGTGAGCAGTACTTC. Using reference TRBV15 and TRBJ2-7 for the parts outside the CDR3, the full variable domain is DAMVIQNPRYQVTQFGKPVTLSCSQTLNHNVMYWYQQKSSQAPKLLFHYYDKDFNNEADTPDNFQSRRPNTSFCFLDIRSPGLGDTAMYLCATSSDRLAGGRGWGEQYFGPGTRLTVT.

This clone was picked up one time. This chain uses TRBV28 with TRBJ2-2; 9 nucleotides line up with TRBD1. CDR1 MDHEN and CDR2 SYDVKM come from the germline V gene. This CDR3 has 15 amino acids. V shed 0 bases and J 4 bases; nucleotides not matched to a gene: 0. CDR3 loop: CASSLWTGGTGELFF. Here the CDR3 DNA reads TGTGCCAGCAGTTTATGGACAGGGGGCACCGGGGAGCTGTTTTTT.

The chain couples TRBV15 to TRBJ2-7; D is perhaps TRBD1 (6 bases). CDR3 length: 14 amino acids. Germline V CDR1 and CDR2: LNHNV, YYDKDF (reference sequence). V dropped 5 bases and J dropped 3 bases, with 14 bases sitting between them. This CDR3 reads CATSPPDSFYEQYF. The CDR3 coding sequence is TGTGCCACCAGCCCTCCGGACAGCTTCTACGAGCAGTACTTC. Full variable domain (outside the CDR3, taken from reference TRBV15 and TRBJ2-7): DAMVIQNPRYQVTQFGKPVTLSCSQTLNHNVMYWYQQKSSQAPKLLFHYYDKDFNNEADTPDNFQSRRPNTSFCFLDIRSPGLGDTAMYLCATSPPDSFYEQYFGPGTRLTVT.

V gene TRBV28 combines with J gene TRBJ2-1; 11 nucleotides agree with TRBD1. This CDR3 contains 15 residues. Germline values: CDR1 MDHEN, CDR2 SYDVKM. The V segment lost 5 bases and the J segment 4 bases; nucleotides outside the gene matches: 4. Written as DNA, the CDR3 is TGTGCCAGCAGTCCCGGGGACAGGGGGTACAATGAGCAGTTCTTC. Translating gives CASSPGDRGYNEQFF.

The chain recombines TRBV29-1 with TRBJ2-1; D not certain. This CDR3 contains 13 residues. Trimming pared 4 bases from V and 3 bases from J, leaving 10 bases between. Germline lookup yields CDR1 SQVTM and CDR2 ANQGSEA. This CDR3 is CSVGETNYNEQFF. The CDR3 nucleotides are TGCAGCGTTGGAGAGACAAACTACAATGAGCAGTTCTTC.

The chain uses TRBV5-1 and TRBJ1-6, with TRBD1 as a possible D gene (5 bases). The CDR3 covers 15 residues. Germline loops: CDR1 SGHRS, CDR2 YFSETQ. The ends were cut back, 0 bases at V and 9 bases at J, with 13 bases in the middle. Written as DNA, the CDR3 is TGCGCCAGCAGCTTGGAGGGCGGGGGGGGTTCACCCCTCCACTTT. It is translated as CASSLEGGGGSPLHF.